This record concerns one TCR beta chain sequence. Germline loops: CDR1 SGHDT, CDR2 YYEEEE. The CDR3 totals 13 residues. Trimming took off 4 bases at V and 8 bases at J, with 15 bases between the two ends. Clones were read by immunoSEQ multiplex PCR, and TCRdb kept only the in-frame ones, dropping some. The profile shows 60,000 to 65,000 clones, around 87% of them singletons. This sample was included in a study of technical replicates of blood from a few donors. What was sequenced was PBMCs. The chain recombines TRBV5-6 with TRBJ1-2, with TRBD1 as a possible D gene (5 bases). The source is a human donor in good health. Some clones in this sample may be carry-over from other donors' samples. The CDR3, as DNA: TGTGCCAGCAGCATGACAGAGCTATGGGGCTACACCTTC. Protein product: CASSMTELWGYTF.